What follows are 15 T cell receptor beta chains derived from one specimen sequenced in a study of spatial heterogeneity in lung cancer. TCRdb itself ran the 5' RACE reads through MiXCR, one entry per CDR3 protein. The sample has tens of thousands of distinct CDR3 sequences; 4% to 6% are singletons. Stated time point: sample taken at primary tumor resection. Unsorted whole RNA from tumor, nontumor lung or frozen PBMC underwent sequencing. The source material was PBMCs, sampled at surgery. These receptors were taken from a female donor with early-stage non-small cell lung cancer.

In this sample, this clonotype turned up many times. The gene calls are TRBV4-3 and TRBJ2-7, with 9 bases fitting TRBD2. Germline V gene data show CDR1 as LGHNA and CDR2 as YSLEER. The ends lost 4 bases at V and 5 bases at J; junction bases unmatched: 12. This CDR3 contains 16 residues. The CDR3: CASSPDLAGDKDEQYF. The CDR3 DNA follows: TGCGCCAGCAGCCCTGATTTAGCGGGAGATAAGGACGAGCAGTACTTC.

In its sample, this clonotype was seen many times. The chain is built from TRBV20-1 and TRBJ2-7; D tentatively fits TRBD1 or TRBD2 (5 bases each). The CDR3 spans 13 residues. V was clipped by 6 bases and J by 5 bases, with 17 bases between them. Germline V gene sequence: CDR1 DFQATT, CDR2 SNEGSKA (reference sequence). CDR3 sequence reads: CSAAEGPDNEQYF. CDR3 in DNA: TGCAGTGCCGCTGAGGGGCCCGACAACGAGCAGTACTTC.

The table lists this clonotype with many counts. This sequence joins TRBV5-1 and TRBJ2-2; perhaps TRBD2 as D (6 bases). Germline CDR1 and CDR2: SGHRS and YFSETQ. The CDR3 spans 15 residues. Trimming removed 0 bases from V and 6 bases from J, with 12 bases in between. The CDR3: CASSLEFGGPGELFF. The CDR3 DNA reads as TGCGCCAGCAGCTTGGAATTCGGGGGACCCGGGGAGCTGTTTTTT.

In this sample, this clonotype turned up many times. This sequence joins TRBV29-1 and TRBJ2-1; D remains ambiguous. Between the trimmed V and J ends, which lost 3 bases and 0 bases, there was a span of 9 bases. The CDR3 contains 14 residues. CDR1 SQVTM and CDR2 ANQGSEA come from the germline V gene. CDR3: CSVEFGSSYNEQFF. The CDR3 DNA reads TGCAGCGTTGAGTTTGGAAGCTCCTACAATGAGCAGTTCTTC.

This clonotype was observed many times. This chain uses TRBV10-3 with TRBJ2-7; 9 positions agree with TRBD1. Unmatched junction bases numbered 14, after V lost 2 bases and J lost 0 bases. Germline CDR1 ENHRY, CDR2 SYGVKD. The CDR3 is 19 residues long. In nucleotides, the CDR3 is TGTGCCATCAGTGAGCCCGGGACAGGGAGCCCCTCCAGCTCCTACGAGCAGTACTTC. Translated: CAISEPGTGSPSSSYEQYF.

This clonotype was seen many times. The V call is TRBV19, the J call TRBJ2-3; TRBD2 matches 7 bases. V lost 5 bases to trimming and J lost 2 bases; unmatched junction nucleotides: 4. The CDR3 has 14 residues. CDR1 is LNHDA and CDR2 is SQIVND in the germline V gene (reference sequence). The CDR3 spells CASSSREATDTQYF. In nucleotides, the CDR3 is TGTGCCAGTAGTTCTCGGGAGGCCACAGATACGCAGTATTTT.

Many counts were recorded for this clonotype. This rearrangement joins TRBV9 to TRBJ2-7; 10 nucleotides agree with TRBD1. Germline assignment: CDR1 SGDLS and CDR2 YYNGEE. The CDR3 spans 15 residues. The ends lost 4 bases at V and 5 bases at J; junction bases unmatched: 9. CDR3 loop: CASSPRTGGPNEQYF. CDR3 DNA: TGTGCCAGCAGCCCGCGGACAGGGGGTCCCAACGAGCAGTACTTC.

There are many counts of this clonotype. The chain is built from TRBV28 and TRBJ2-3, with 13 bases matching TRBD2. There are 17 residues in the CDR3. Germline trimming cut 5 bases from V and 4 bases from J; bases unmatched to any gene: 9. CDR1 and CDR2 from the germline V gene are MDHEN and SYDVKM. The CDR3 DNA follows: TGTGCCAGCAGTCTGAGGACTAGCGGGAGCCTAGCAGATACGCAGTATTTT. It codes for CASSLRTSGSLADTQYF.

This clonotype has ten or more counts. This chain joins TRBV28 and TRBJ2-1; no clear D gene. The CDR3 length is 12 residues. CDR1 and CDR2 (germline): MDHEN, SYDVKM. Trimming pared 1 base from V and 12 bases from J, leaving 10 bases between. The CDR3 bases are TGTGCCAGCAGTTTATCAAGCAGGCCGCAGTTCTTC. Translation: CASSLSSRPQFF.

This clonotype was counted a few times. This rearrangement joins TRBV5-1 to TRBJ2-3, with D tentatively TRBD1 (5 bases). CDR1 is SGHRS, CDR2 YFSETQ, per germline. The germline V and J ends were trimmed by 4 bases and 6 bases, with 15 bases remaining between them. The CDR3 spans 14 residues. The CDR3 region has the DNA TGCGCCAGCAGCCTGGACACCAGGCGGGATACGCAGTATTTT. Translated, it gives CASSLDTRRDTQYF.

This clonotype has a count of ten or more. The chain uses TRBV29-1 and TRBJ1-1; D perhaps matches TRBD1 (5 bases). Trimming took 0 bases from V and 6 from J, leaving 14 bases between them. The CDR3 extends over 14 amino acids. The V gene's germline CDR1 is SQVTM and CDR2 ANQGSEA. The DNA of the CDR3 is TGCAGCGTTGAAGATCTCGGGGGGATGCCTGAAGCTTTCTTT. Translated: CSVEDLGGMPEAFF.

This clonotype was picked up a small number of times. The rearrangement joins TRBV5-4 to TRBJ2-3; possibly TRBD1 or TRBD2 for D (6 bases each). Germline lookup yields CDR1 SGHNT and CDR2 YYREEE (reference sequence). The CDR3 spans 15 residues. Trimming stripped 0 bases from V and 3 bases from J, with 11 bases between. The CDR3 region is CASSLDGGGTDTQYF. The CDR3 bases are TGTGCCAGCAGCTTGGATGGAGGGGGGACAGATACGCAGTATTTT.

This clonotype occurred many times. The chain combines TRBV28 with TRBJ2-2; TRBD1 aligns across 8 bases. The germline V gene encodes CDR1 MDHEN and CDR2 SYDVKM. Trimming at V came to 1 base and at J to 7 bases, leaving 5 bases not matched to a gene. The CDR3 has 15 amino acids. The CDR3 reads CASSLLRTGLGELFF. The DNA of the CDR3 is TGTGCCAGCAGTTTATTAAGGACAGGGCTCGGGGAGCTGTTTTTT.

The DNA for the CDR3 is TGTGCCAGCAGTTTTAGTTCTACGCAGTATTTT. Its protein is CASSFSSTQYF. The V and J genes are TRBV12-3 or TRBV12-4 and TRBJ2-3; no clear D gene. V was pared by 3 bases and J by 8 bases, with 6 bases between. This CDR3 is 11 amino acids long.

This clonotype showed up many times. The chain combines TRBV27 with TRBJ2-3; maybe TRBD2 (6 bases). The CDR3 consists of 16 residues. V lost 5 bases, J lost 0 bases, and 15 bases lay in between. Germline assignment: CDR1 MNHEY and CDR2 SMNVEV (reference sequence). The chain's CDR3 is CASSPSLAASTDTQYF. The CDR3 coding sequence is TGTGCCAGCAGTCCCTCACTAGCAGCTAGCACAGATACGCAGTATTTT.